What follows describes a single T cell receptor beta chain. Source study methods: Amplified reference gene primers provided the basis for estimating nucleated cell counts. Only in-frame clones appear in the TCRdb table, and some are missing; sequencing was by immunoSEQ multiplex PCR. The V and J calls and clone size were taken over from that table, and D and trimming were inferred from the DNA. The repertoire holds 110,000 to 150,000 clones, with about 80% as singletons. V gave up 1 base and J gave up 3 bases; unmatched junction bases: 2. CDR3 length equals 16 residues. Germline values: CDR1 LGHDT, CDR2 YNNKEL (reference sequence). This specimen comes from a study of blood T cell repertoires in COVID-19. About the research overall: Sites across the United States, Italy and Spain contributed samples from acute and convalescent COVID-19. The cDNA or gDNA used as material had been derived from T cells, B-cell-depleted T cells, or PBMCs.

The receptor comes from a man in his fifties or sixties with acute or convalescent COVID-19. Material for sequencing was peripheral blood. This rearrangement joins TRBV3-1 (or the pseudogene TRBV3-2) to TRBJ2-3, with 12 bases lining up with TRBD2. CDR3 sequence: CASSQGTSGETDTQYF. For the CDR3, the DNA is TGTGCCAGCAGCCAAGGGACTAGCGGGGAGACAGATACGCAGTATTTT.